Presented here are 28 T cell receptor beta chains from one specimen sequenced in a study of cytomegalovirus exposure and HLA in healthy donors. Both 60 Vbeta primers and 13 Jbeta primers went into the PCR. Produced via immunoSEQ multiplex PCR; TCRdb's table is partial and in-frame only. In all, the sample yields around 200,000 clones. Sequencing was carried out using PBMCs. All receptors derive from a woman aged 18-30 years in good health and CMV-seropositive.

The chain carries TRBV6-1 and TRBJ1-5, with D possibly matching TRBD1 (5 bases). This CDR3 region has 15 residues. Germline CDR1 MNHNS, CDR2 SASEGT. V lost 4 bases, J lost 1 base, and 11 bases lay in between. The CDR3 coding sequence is TGTGCCAGCAGTGGGGGCCGTTTCAGCAATCAGCCCCAGCATTTT. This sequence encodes CASSGGRFSNQPQHF.

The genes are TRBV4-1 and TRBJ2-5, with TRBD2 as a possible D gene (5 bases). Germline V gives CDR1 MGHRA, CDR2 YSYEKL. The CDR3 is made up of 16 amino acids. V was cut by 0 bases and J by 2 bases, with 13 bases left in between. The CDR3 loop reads CASSQDGVTGQETQYF. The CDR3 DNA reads TGCGCCAGCAGCCAAGATGGGGTTACGGGACAAGAGACCCAGTACTTC.

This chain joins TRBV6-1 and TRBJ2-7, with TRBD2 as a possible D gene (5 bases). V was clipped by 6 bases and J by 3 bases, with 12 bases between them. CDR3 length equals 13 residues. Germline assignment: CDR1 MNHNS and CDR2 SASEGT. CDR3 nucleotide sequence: TGTGCCAGCAGGAGGGTACAGCACTACGAGCAGTACTTC. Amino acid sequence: CASRRVQHYEQYF.

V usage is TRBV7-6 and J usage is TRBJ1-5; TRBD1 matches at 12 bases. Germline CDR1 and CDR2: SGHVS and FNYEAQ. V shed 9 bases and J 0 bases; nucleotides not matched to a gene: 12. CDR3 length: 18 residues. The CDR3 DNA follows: TGTGCCAGGACTCCAAGCGGGACAGGGGGCCCTAGCAATCAGCCCCAGCATTTT. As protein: CARTPSGTGGPSNQPQHF.

The CDR3: CASSSTLSANYGYTF. In nucleotides, the CDR3 is TGTGCCAGCAGCTCCACGTTGTCAGCTAACTATGGCTACACCTTC. The rearrangement links TRBV7-9 to TRBJ1-2, with D hard to call. The germline gives CDR1 SEHNR, CDR2 FQNEAQ (reference sequence). The length of the CDR3 is 15 residues. V dropped 4 bases and J dropped 0 bases, with 12 bases sitting between them.

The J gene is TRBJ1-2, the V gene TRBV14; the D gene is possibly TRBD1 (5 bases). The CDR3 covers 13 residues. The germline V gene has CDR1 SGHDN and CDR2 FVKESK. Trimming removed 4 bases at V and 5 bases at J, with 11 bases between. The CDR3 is CASSLITGYGYTF. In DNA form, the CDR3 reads TGTGCCAGCAGCCTAATCACAGGATATGGCTACACCTTC.

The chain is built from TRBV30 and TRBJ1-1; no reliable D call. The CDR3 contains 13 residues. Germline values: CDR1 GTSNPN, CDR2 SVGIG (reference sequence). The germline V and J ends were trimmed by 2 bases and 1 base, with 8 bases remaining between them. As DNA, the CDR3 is TGTGCCTGGAGTCGTGAGTGGAACACTGAAGCTTTCTTT. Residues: CAWSREWNTEAFF.

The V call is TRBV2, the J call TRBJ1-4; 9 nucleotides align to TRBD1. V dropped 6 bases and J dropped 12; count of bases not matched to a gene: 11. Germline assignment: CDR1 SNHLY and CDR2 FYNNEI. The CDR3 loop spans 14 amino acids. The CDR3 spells CASRTGTGRGELFF. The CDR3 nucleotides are TGTGCCAGCAGAACCGGGACAGGGAGGGGGGAACTGTTTTTT. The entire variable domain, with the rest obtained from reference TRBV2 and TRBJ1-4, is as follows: EPEVTQTPSHQVTQMGQEVILRCVPISNHLYFYWYRQILGQKVEFLVSFYNNEISEKSEIFDDQFSVERPDGSNFTLKIRSTKLEDSAMYFCASRTGTGRGELFFGSGTQLSVL.

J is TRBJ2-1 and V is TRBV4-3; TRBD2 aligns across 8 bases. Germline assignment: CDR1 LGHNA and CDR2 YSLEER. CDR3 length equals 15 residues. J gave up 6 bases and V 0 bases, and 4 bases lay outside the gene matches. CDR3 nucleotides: TGCGCCAGCAGCCAAGATTACGGGGGGGGCAATGAGCAGTTCTTC. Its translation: CASSQDYGGGNEQFF.

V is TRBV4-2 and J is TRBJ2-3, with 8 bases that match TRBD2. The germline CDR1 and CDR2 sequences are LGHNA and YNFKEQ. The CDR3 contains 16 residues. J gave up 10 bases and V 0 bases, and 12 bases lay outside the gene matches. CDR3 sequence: CASSQEVMVAGKAQYF. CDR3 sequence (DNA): TGTGCCAGCAGCCAAGAGGTAATGGTAGCGGGGAAAGCGCAGTATTTT.

CDR3 sequence reads: CASSLARYNEQFF. CDR3 sequence (DNA): TGTGCCAGCAGTTTGGCCAGATACAATGAGCAGTTCTTC. The V and J genes are TRBV27 and TRBJ2-1; D remains unclear. Germline V CDR1 and CDR2: MNHEY, SMNVEV (reference sequence). The CDR3 spans 13 residues. With 3 bases removed from V and 4 bases from J, the gap between germline ends came to 7 bases.

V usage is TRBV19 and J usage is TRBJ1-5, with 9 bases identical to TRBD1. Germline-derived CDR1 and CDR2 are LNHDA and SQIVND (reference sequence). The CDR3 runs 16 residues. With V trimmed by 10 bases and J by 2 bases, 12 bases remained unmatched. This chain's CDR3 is CATRDRATSGNQPQHF. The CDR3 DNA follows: TGTGCCACCCGGGACAGGGCTACTTCGGGCAATCAGCCCCAGCATTTT.

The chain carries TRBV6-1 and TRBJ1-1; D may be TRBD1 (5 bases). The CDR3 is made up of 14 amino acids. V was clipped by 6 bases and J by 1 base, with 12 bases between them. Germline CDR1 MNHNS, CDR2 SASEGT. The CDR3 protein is CASRGIGGNTEAFF. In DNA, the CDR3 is TGTGCCAGCAGAGGCATCGGGGGGAACACTGAAGCTTTCTTT.

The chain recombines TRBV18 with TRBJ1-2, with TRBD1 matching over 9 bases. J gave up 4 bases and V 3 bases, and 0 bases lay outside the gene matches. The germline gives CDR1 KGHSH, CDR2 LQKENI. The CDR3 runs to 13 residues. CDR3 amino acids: CASSPGQGYGYTF. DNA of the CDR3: TGTGCCAGCTCACCGGGACAGGGCTATGGCTACACCTTC.

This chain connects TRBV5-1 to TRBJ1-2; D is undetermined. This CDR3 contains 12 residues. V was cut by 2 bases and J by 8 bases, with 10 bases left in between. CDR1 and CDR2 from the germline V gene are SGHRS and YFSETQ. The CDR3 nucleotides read TGCGCCAGCAGCTTCTACGGGTTCGGCTACACCTTC. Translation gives CASSFYGFGYTF.

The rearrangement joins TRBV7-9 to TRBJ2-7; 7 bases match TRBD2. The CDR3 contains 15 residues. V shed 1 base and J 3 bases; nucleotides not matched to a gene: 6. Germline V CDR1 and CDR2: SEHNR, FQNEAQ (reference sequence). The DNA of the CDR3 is TGTGCCAGCAGCTTAGGCAGCGGGACCCTCTACGAGCAGTACTTC. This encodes CASSLGSGTLYEQYF.

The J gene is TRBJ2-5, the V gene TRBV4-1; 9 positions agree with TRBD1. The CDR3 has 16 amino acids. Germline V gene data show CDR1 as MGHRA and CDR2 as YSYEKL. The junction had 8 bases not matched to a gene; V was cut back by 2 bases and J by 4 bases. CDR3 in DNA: TGCGCCAGCAGCCAATCCGGGACAGGGAAGGGAGAGACCCAGTACTTC. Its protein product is CASSQSGTGKGETQYF.

The CDR3 loop reads CATRGSSGTDRSGANVLTF. The CDR3 nucleotides read TGTGCCACCAGAGGTTCCTCCGGGACAGACCGATCTGGGGCCAACGTCCTGACTTTC. The chain uses TRBV15 and TRBJ2-6; 7 bases match TRBD1. Trimming took 6 bases from V and 1 from J; bases not matched to a gene: 15. CDR1 is LNHNV, CDR2 YYDKDF, per germline (reference sequence). This CDR3 region has 19 residues.

For the CDR3, the DNA is TGTGCCAGCAGTGAAGCCCGACTAGCGCGCAATGAGCAGTTCTTC. It encodes CASSEARLARNEQFF. V gene TRBV6-1 combines with J gene TRBJ2-1, with TRBD2 matching 8 bases. The CDR3 has 15 amino acids. Germline assignment: CDR1 MNHNS and CDR2 SASEGT. Trimming took 0 bases from V and 6 from J; bases not matched to a gene: 4.

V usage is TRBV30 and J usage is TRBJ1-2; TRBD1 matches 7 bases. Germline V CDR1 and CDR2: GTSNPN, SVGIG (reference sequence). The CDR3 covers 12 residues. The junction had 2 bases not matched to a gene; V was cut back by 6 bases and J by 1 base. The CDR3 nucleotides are TGTGCCTGTCGGGACAGTAACTATGGCTACACCTTC. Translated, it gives CACRDSNYGYTF.

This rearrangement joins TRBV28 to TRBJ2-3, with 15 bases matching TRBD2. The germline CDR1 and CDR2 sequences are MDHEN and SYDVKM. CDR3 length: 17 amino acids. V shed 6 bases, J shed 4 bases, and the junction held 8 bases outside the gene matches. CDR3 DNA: TGTGCCAGCAGCTCGACGGGACTAGCGGGGGGAGCAGATACGCAGTATTTT. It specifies CASSSTGLAGGADTQYF.

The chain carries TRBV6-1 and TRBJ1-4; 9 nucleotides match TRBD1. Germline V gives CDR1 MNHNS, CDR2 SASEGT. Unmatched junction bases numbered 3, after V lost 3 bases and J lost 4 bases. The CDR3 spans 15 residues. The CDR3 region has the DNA TGTGCCAGCAGTGAGATGACAGGGGGTAATGAAAAACTGTTTTTT. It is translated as CASSEMTGGNEKLFF.

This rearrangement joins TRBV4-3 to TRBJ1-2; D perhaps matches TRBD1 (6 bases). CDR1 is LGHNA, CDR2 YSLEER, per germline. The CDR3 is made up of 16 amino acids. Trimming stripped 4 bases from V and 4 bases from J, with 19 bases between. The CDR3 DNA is TGCGCCAGCAGCCCGTCGACAGGCACCCACGGCTATGGCTACACCTTC. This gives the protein CASSPSTGTHGYGYTF.

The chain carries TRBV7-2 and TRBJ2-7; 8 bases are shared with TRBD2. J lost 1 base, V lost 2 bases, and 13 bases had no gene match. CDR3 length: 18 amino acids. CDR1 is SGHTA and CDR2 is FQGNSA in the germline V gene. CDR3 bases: TGTGCCAGCAGCTTATCCCGGGGGGGCCCGGGCGGGTCCTACGAGCAGTACTTC. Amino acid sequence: CASSLSRGGPGGSYEQYF. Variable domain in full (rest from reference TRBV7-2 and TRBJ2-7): GAGVSQSPSNKVTEKGKDVELRCDPISGHTALYWYRQSLGQGLEFLIYFQGNSAPDKSGLPSDRFSAERTGGSVSTLTIQRTQQEDSAVYLCASSLSRGGPGGSYEQYFGPGTRLTVT.

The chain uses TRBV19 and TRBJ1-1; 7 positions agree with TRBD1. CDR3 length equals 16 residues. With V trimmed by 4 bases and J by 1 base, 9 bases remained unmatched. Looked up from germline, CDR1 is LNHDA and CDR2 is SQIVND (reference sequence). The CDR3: CASSTIAGTENTEAFF. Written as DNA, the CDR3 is TGTGCCAGTAGTACTATCGCCGGGACAGAGAACACTGAAGCTTTCTTT.

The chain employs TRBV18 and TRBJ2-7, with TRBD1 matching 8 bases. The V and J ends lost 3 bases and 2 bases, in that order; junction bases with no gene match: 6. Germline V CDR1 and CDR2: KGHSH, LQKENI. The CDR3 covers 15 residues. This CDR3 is CASSPPGQGPYEQYF. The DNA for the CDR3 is TGTGCCAGCTCACCGCCCGGACAGGGCCCCTACGAGCAGTACTTC.

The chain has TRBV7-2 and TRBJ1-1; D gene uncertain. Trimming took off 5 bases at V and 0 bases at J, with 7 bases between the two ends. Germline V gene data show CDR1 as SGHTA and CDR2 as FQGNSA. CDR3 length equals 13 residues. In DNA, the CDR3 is TGTGCCAGCAGCCGAGGAATGAACACTGAAGCTTTCTTT. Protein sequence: CASSRGMNTEAFF.

The CDR3 nucleotides are TGTGCCAGCAAAGAGGTCGGAACAGGGAGGGGGAACACTGAAGCTTTCTTT. It translates to CASKEVGTGRGNTEAFF. The V gene is TRBV25-1, the J gene TRBJ1-1; weak D call: TRBD1 (6 bases). Trimming removed 7 bases from V and 1 base from J, with 22 bases in between. Germline lookup yields CDR1 MGHDK and CDR2 SYGVNS. This CDR3 region has 17 residues. Supplemented by reference TRBV25-1 and TRBJ1-1, the full variable domain reads EADIYQTPRYLVIGTGKKITLECSQTMGHDKMYWYQQDPGMELHLIHYSYGVNSTEKGDLSSESTVSRIRTEHFPLTLESARPSHTSQYLCASKEVGTGRGNTEAFFGQGTRLTVV.